This T cell receptor beta chain comes out of a study of T cell changes during pregnancy in multiple sclerosis. Trimming left V 11 bases short and J 5 bases short, with 9 bases between. CDR1 is ENHRY and CDR2 is SYGVKD in the germline V gene. This CDR3 comprises 10 residues. Sequencing used immunoSEQ multiplex PCR; TCRdb keeps in-frame clones, though not all of them. Counted here are roughly 71,000 clones, around 90% occurring once; the ten biggest clones make up under 2%. In its sample, this clone was seen a few times. The receptor's source is a female donor in good health, enrolled as a control in a pregnancy study. The V gene is TRBV10-3, the J gene TRBJ1-1; D is perhaps TRBD1 (6 bases). The sample consisted of peripheral blood, taken in the first trimester of pregnancy. CDR3 nucleotide sequence: TGTGCCGCTAGGGGGACTGAAGCTTTCTTT. Amino acid sequence: CAARGTEAFF.